This TCR beta chain was identified in a study of CD8 T cells in ankylosing spondylitis. The study's findings and limits: The study identified a TCR beta motif of eight highly homologous variants that appeared characteristic of ankylosing spondylitis blood.

Points on this clonotype: Its target is not known. At one boundary the junction diverges from the germline segment, which might be a read error.

The CDR3 is made up of 16 amino acids. CDR1 and CDR2 (germline): LNHDA, SQIVND (reference sequence). TCRdb redid the calling of the 5' RACE reads with MiXCR, one entry per CDR3 protein. The sample lists some 130,000 distinct CDR3 sequences; about an eighth were seen once. The sequenced sample was blood, either unsorted or a sorted T cell fraction (not recorded which). The chain links TRBV19 to TRBJ2-2; TRBD2 matches 10 bases. This receptor was taken from a female donor with ankylosing spondylitis or in good health (not recorded which). CDR3 coding DNA: TGTGCCAGTACCCTAATACCGGGACTAGCGTTCGGGGTGCTGTTTTTC. It is translated as CASTLIPGLAFGVLFF.